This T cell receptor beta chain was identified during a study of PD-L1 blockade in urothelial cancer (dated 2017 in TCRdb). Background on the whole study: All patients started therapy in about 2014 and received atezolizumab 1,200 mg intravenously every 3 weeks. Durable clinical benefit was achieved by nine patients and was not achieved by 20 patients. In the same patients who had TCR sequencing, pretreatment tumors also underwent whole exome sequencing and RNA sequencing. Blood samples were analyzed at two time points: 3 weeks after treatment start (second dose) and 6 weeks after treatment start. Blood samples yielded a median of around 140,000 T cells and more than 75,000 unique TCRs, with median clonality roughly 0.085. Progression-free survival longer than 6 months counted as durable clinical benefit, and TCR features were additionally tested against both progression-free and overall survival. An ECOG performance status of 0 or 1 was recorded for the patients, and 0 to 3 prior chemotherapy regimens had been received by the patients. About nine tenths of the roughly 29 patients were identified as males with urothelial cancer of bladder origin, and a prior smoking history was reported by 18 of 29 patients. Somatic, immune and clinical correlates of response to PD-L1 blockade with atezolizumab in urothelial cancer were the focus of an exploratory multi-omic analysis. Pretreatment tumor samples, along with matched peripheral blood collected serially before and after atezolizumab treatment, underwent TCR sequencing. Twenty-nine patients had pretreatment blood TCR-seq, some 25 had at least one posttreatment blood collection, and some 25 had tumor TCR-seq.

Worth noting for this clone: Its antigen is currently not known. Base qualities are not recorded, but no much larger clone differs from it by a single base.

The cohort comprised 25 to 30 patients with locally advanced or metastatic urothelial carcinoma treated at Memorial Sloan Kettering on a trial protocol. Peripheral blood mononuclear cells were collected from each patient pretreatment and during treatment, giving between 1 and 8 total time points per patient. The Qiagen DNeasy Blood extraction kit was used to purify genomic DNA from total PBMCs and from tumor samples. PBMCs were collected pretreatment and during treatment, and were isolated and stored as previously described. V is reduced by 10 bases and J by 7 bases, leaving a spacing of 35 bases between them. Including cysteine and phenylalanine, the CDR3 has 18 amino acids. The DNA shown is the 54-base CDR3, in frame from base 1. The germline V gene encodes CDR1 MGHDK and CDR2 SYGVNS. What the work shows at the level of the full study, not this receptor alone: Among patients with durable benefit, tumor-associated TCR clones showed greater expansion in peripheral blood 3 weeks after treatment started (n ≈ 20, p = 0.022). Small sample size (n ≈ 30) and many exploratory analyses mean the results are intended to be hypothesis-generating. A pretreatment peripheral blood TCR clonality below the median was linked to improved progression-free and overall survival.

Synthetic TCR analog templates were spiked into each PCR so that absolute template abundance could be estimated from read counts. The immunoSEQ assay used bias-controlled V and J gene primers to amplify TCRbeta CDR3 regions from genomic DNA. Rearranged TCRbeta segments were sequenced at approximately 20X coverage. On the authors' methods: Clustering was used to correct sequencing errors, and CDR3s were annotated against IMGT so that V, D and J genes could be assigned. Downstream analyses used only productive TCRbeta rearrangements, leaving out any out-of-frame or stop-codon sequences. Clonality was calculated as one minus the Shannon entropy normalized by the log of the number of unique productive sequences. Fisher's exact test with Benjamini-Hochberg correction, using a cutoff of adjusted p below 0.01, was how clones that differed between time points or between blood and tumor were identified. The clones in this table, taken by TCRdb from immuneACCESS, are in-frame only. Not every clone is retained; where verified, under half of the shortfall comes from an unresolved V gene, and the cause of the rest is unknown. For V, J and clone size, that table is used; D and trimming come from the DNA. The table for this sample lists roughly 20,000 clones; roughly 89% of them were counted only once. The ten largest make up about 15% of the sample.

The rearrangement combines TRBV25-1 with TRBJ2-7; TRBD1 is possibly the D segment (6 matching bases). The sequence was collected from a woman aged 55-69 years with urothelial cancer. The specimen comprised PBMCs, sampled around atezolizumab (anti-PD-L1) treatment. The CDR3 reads CATRITTGIRVRGGEQYF. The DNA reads TGTGCCACCCGAATTACAACAGGGATCCGAGTGAGGGGTGGGGAGCAGTACTTC.